This T cell receptor beta chain derives from a study of cytomegalovirus exposure and HLA in healthy donors. General study findings and limits: One cluster of highly shared sequence variants probably arose as a sequencing artifact. CMV serostatus alone was available as immune exposure information. A later analysis found common viral pathogens apparently linked to several of the most significant clusters.

V was pared by 5 bases and J by 3 bases, with 10 bases of the junction left unmatched. The CDR3 totals 15 residues. The germline V gene has CDR1 SGHTA and CDR2 FQGNSA. Worth noting for this clone: Its antigen is undetermined.

The PCR ran on 60 Vbeta and 13 Jbeta primers. Sequencing was performed with immunoSEQ multiplex PCR; in TCRdb, only in-frame clones are kept and a portion is missing. Of roughly 140,000 clones in the sample, approximately 86% are singletons; the top ten hold under 7.5%. The receptor's source is a woman aged 50 to 60 in good health and CMV-seropositive. The material sequenced was PBMCs. The rearrangement uses TRBV7-2 and TRBJ2-7; 7 bases match TRBD1. For the CDR3, the DNA is TGTGCCAGCAGCCCCTCGGGACAGACCTTCTACGAGCAGTACTTC. Translating gives CASSPSGQTFYEQYF.